The 21 T cell receptor beta chains below all came from one sample that was sequenced in a study of cytotoxic CD8 clonotypes in ibrutinib-treated CLL. Sequencing used immunoSEQ multiplex PCR; TCRdb keeps in-frame clones, though not all of them. The table shows more than 110,000 clones, with more than 75% occurring only once. The sample consisted of PBMCs, taken after 24 months of ibrutinib treatment. These receptors were obtained from a human donor with chronic lymphocytic leukemia.

The DNA for the CDR3 is TGTGCCAGTAGTAGGCTAGCGGGGGGACAAGAGACCCAGTACTTC. Encoded protein: CASSRLAGGQETQYF. This chain links TRBV19 with TRBJ2-5; 11 bases match TRBD2. The CDR3 has 15 residues. Germline loops: CDR1 LNHDA, CDR2 SQIVND (reference sequence). V lost 4 bases and J lost 2; bases outside the gene matches: 3.

The V gene is TRBV28, the J gene TRBJ2-3, with 8 bases fitting TRBD2. Germline V gives CDR1 MDHEN, CDR2 SYDVKM. This CDR3 has 13 amino acids. The V gene end was trimmed by 6 bases and the J gene end by 5 bases; junction bases not matched to a gene: 4. CDR3 loop: CASRRLAGDTQYF. The CDR3 DNA reads TGTGCCAGCAGACGTCTAGCGGGAGATACGCAGTATTTT.

The CDR3 loop is CASSPTTGLGSNSNQPQHF. CDR3 nucleotides: TGTGCCAGCTCCCCTACCACAGGGCTGGGGAGCAATAGCAATCAGCCCCAGCATTTT. The V gene is TRBV18, the J gene TRBJ1-5, with D possibly TRBD1 on 6 matching bases. V was shortened by 6 bases and J by 0 bases, with 24 bases between the two germline ends. This CDR3 contains 19 residues. Per the germline V gene, CDR1 is KGHSH and CDR2 is LQKENI.

Only a few counts were recorded for this clone. The V call is TRBV7-2, the J call TRBJ1-3, with a weak D call TRBD1 (6 bases). V shed 5 bases and J shed 0 bases, with 11 bases lying between them. Germline CDR1 is SGHTA and CDR2 is FQGNSA. The CDR3 runs 15 residues. CDR3 loop: CASSQGSFSGNTIYF. The CDR3 coding sequence is TGTGCCAGCAGCCAGGGGTCCTTCTCTGGAAACACCATATATTTT.

This clone was seen once. The chain recombines TRBV14 with TRBJ2-3, with D possibly being TRBD2 (5 bases). The CDR3 consists of 16 residues. Trimming removed 1 base at V and 2 bases at J, with 13 bases between. The V gene's germline CDR1 is SGHDN and CDR2 FVKESK. The CDR3 DNA reads TGTGCCAGCAGCCAAGGGAGGTCTAGACACACAGATACGCAGTATTTT. Its protein product is CASSQGRSRHTDTQYF. The variable domain in full, completed from reference TRBV14 and TRBJ2-3, reads EAGVTQFPSHSVIEKGQTVTLRCDPISGHDNLYWYRRVMGKEIKFLLHFVKESKQDESGMPNNRFLAERTGGTYSTLKVQPAELEDSGVYFCASSQGRSRHTDTQYFGPGTRLTVL.

The chain has TRBV7-2 and TRBJ1-5, with TRBD1 identical over 11 bases. CDR1 is SGHTA and CDR2 is FQGNSA in the germline V gene. The CDR3 extends over 16 amino acids. Trimming took 5 bases from V and 5 from J; bases not matched to a gene: 8. DNA of the CDR3: TGTGCCAGCAGCCCCCGGGACAGGGGGGAGGATCAGCCCCAGCATTTT. As protein: CASSPRDRGEDQPQHF.

The chain has TRBV28 and TRBJ1-2; no clear D. Between the trimmed V and J ends, which lost 3 bases and 0 bases, there was a span of 8 bases. CDR1 and CDR2 from the germline V gene are MDHEN and SYDVKM. CDR3 length equals 14 residues. CDR3 region: CASSFGVTNYGYTF. DNA of the CDR3: TGTGCCAGCAGTTTTGGGGTTACTAACTATGGCTACACCTTC.

The J gene is TRBJ2-1, the V gene TRBV18, with TRBD2 matching over 11 bases. Per germline, CDR1 KGHSH and CDR2 LQKENI. V shed 3 bases and J 2 bases; nucleotides not matched to a gene: 3. The CDR3 extends over 16 amino acids. CDR3 coding DNA: TGTGCCAGCTCACCCCGACTAGCGGGGACCTACAATGAGCAGTTCTTC. It yields the protein CASSPRLAGTYNEQFF.

V is TRBV5-8 and J is TRBJ2-7, with 7 bases that match TRBD1. This CDR3 spans 15 amino acids. Germline trimming cut 0 bases from V and 2 bases from J; bases unmatched to any gene: 5. Germline CDR1 is SGHTS and CDR2 is YDEGEE. The CDR3 loop is CASSLGQGPTYEQYF. In DNA form, the CDR3 reads TGTGCCAGCAGCTTGGGACAGGGTCCAACCTACGAGCAGTACTTC.

The chain is built from TRBV28 and TRBJ2-2; D possibly corresponds to TRBD1 (5 bases). Trimming stripped 9 bases from V and 3 bases from J, with 17 bases between. This CDR3 contains 15 residues. Germline CDR1 MDHEN, CDR2 SYDVKM. CDR3 coding DNA: TGTGCCAGTTCTGGTGCGACAGACCACACCGGGGAGCTGTTTTTT. Translating gives CASSGATDHTGELFF.

The rearrangement joins TRBV2 to TRBJ2-2, with D unresolved. The V gene lost 5 bases and the J gene lost 7 bases, with 11 bases spanning the gap. The germline CDR1 and CDR2 sequences are SNHLY and FYNNEI. This CDR3 is 13 amino acids long. CDR3 region: CASSNDLVGELFF. CDR3 DNA: TGTGCCAGCAGTAACGACCTAGTCGGGGAGCTGTTTTTT.

This chain links TRBV7-8 with TRBJ1-4, with a weak D call TRBD1 (6 bases). The CDR3 consists of 16 residues. The ends were cut back, 5 bases at V and 7 bases at J, with 20 bases in the middle. Germline assignment: CDR1 SGHVS and CDR2 FQNEAQ. Here the CDR3 DNA reads TGTGCCAGCAGCCCCGTGGGGGCCCCCGGTGGTGAAAAACTGTTTTTT. Translated: CASSPVGAPGGEKLFF.

This clone is a singleton in its sample. V usage is TRBV30 and J usage is TRBJ1-5; the match to TRBD1 covers 10 bases. J lost 4 bases, V lost 2 bases, and 2 bases had no gene match. This CDR3 is built from 14 residues. Germline-derived CDR1 and CDR2 are GTSNPN and SVGIG (reference sequence). Written as DNA, the CDR3 is TGTGCCTGGAGTCCGGGACAGGGGAATCAGCCCCAGCATTTT. Its protein product is CAWSPGQGNQPQHF. Together with reference TRBV30 and TRBJ1-5, the CDR3 gives the full variable domain: SQTIHQWPATLVQPVGSPLSLECTVEGTSNPNLYWYRQAAGRGLQLLFYSVGIGQISSEVPQNLSASRPQDRQFILSSKKLLLSDSGFYLCAWSPGQGNQPQHFGDGTRLSIL.

This clone turned up a few times. The chain joins TRBV7-9 to TRBJ1-2; 8 positions agree with TRBD1. The CDR3 spans 14 residues. Trimming removed 8 bases from V and 4 bases from J; junction bases left unmatched: 9. CDR1 is SEHNR and CDR2 is FQNEAQ in the germline V gene (reference sequence). The DNA of the CDR3 is TGTGCCAGCCGAAGCCCGGGACAGGCCTATGGCTACACCTTC. Its protein is CASRSPGQAYGYTF. The variable domain in full, with the rest retrieved from reference TRBV7-9 and TRBJ1-2, is DTGVSQNPRHKITKRGQNVTFRCDPISEHNRLYWYRQTLGQGPEFLTYFQNEAQLEKSRLLSDRFSAERPKGSFSTLEIQRTEQGDSAMYLCASRSPGQAYGYTFGSGTRLTVV.

The rearrangement links TRBV11-2 to TRBJ2-1; TRBD2 matches 9 bases. This CDR3 is built from 15 residues. Germline V gives CDR1 SGHAT, CDR2 FQNNGV. After removal of 5 bases from V and 8 bases from J, the junction contained 10 bases not matched to a gene. In DNA, the CDR3 is TGTGCCAGCAGCCGGAGCGGGGGGTCGTGGGATGAGCAGTTCTTC. The encoded protein is CASSRSGGSWDEQFF. Filled out from reference TRBV11-2 and TRBJ2-1, the complete variable domain reads EAGVAQSPRYKIIEKRQSVAFWCNPISGHATLYWYQQILGQGPKLLIQFQNNGVVDDSQLPKDRFSAERLKGVDSTLKIQPAKLEDSAVYLCASSRSGGSWDEQFFGPGTRLTVL.

This chain joins TRBV7-2 and TRBJ2-1, with 7 bases lining up with TRBD2. V lost 5 bases and J lost 7; bases outside the gene matches: 11. This CDR3 contains 15 residues. Per the germline V gene, CDR1 is SGHTA and CDR2 is FQGNSA. The DNA of the CDR3 is TGTGCCAGCAGCCCCGTGGCGGGAGTGGGTAATGAGCAGTTCTTC. Its translation is CASSPVAGVGNEQFF.

J is TRBJ2-3 and V is TRBV18; D may be TRBD1 (6 bases). CDR3 length equals 13 residues. V lost 0 bases and J lost 8, with 9 bases in between. Germline loops: CDR1 KGHSH, CDR2 LQKENI. The CDR3 region is CASSPPGAFTQYF. The CDR3 DNA sequence: TGTGCCAGCTCACCACCGGGGGCGTTTACGCAGTATTTT.

This clone was seen only a few times. The chain couples TRBV6-6 to TRBJ1-1; the D gene is possibly TRBD1 (6 bases). Looked up from germline, CDR1 is MNHNY and CDR2 is SVGAGI (reference sequence). The length of the CDR3 is 14 residues. V lost 6 bases and J 7 bases, leaving 18 bases between the germline ends. CDR3 in amino acids: CASRPEGELGEAFF. In DNA, the CDR3 is TGTGCCAGCAGACCCGAGGGGGAATTAGGTGAAGCTTTCTTT.

In this sample, this clone turned up a few times. The chain recombines TRBV18 with TRBJ1-2; 7 nucleotides agree with TRBD1. There are 11 residues in the CDR3. Germline assignment: CDR1 KGHSH and CDR2 LQKENI. J lost 7 bases, V lost 6 bases, and 2 bases had no gene match. The CDR3 nucleotides are TGTGCCAGCTCCGGACAGGCTGGCTACACCTTC. Its protein is CASSGQAGYTF.

The chain recombines TRBV7-9 with TRBJ1-1; D remains ambiguous. The V gene's germline CDR1 is SEHNR and CDR2 FQNEAQ (reference sequence). The CDR3 runs to 13 residues. Deletions cut 4 bases from V and 4 bases from J, with 10 bases between. This CDR3 is CASSYSGGTEAFF. The CDR3 nucleotides are TGTGCCAGCAGCTATTCCGGTGGCACTGAAGCTTTCTTT.

The chain is built from TRBV7-2 and TRBJ2-7; D ambiguous. CDR3 length: 12 amino acids. CDR1 SGHTA and CDR2 FQGNSA come from the germline V gene. V gave up 5 bases and J gave up 5 bases, with 10 bases separating them. CDR3 nucleotide sequence: TGTGCCAGCAGCCGCTCGCGTGACGAGCAGTACTTC. Encoded protein: CASSRSRDEQYF.